These T cell receptor beta chains were read from a single sample in a study of blood T cell repertoires in COVID-19. Produced via immunoSEQ multiplex PCR; TCRdb's table is partial and in-frame only. The data hold 150,000 to 200,000 clones, with 88% observed a single time. The specimen was PBMCs or T cells enriched from blood (not recorded which). The receptors were gathered from a woman aged 50 to 60 who had recovered from COVID-19. The conserved cysteine and the conserved F or W are not part of the CDR3 here. Clone size is shown for a subset of rows, as once, few, many or a class of expanded clone.

clone_size j_call v_call cdr3_length cdr3_aa
- TRBJ2-2 TRBV6-5 13 ASRPPARNTGELF
- TRBJ2-1 TRBV9 11 ASSVSPGAEQF
- TRBJ2-5 TRBV19 16 ASSTISLGQGLLETQY
once TRBJ1-1 TRBV6-2/TRBV6-3 13 ASSPLTGFYTEAF
few TRBJ2-7 TRBV7-3 11 ASSGSGGGEQY
- TRBJ1-4 TRBV27 13 ASSARTGSFEKLF
- TRBJ2-5 TRBV4-2 14 ASSQLTGGFQETQY
- TRBJ1-2 TRBV11-3 12 ASSLGQTNYGYT
- TRBJ1-6 TRBV3-1/TRBV3-2 13 ASSHYGQGNSPLH
- TRBJ1-1 TRBV5-4 11 ASSLQGTTEAF
- TRBJ1-4 TRBV12-3/TRBV12-4 11 ASRTGGDEKLF
- TRBJ2-1 TRBV7-2 12 ASSLGLEYNEQF
- TRBJ1-6 TRBV3-1/TRBV3-2 14 ASSQVSGGGVAPLH
- TRBJ1-3 TRBV9 13 ASSLGQGVGNTIY
- TRBJ1-2 TRBV7-2 14 ASSLGPGAGRGGYT
- TRBJ2-7 TRBV21-1 12 ASSMGQILREQY
- TRBJ2-3 TRBV7-9 15 ASSLHGTSISTDTQY
- TRBJ2-1 TRBV4-3 17 ASSQQPPGRGRIYNEQF
- TRBJ2-2 TRBV6-2/TRBV6-3 13 ASSYAVWGQGELF
- TRBJ1-2 TRBV4-3 14 ASSQEGGRSNYGYT
- TRBJ2-6 TRBV6-1 15 ASSEAGVTLGANVLT